This section outlines one T cell receptor (beta chain) sequence together with its context. In the study's own analysis: For nucleated cells, counts were estimated from reference gene primer amplification. Profiled with immunoSEQ multiplex PCR; TCRdb holds only in-frame clones, not every one. V, J and clone size reflect that table, while D and trimming were determined from the DNA. The data contain about 59,000 clones, approximately 78% of them singletons. Germline V gene sequence: CDR1 KGHSH, CDR2 LQKENI. J lost 0 bases, V lost 3 bases, and 5 bases had no gene match. This CDR3 spans 18 amino acids. These data originate in a study of blood T cell repertoires in COVID-19. Study at large: Collection of acute and convalescent COVID-19 samples took place in the United States, Italy and Spain. Sample material is recorded as cDNA or gDNA derived from T cells, B-cell-depleted T cells, or PBMCs.

This sequence joins TRBV18 and TRBJ2-6, with 10 nucleotides matching TRBD1. This clonotype was obtained from a man older than 75 with acute or convalescent COVID-19. Input material: peripheral blood. The CDR3 coding sequence is TGTGCCAGCTCACCGGGGGACAGGGGTCCCTCTGGGGCCAACGTCCTGACTTTC. Translated, it gives CASSPGDRGPSGANVLTF.